The clone carrying this T cell receptor (beta chain) was observed many times. Its cognate antigen is unknown. This sample was included in a study of T cells in Graves' hyperthyroidism and ophthalmopathy. General study findings and limits: A 13 V-J signature model discriminated ophthalmopathy versus stable hyperthyroidism. Most thyroid clonotypes expanded above 0.001 appeared in blood too.

Germline CDR1 reads DFQATT; CDR2 reads SNEGSKA (reference sequence). The J segment lost 7 bases and the V segment lost 0 bases, leaving 6 bases of the junction unmatched. The CDR3 is 15 amino acids. RNA transcripts were the template for amplifying TCR beta CDR3 regions. When the TCR CDR3 underwent first-round RT-PCR, the HTBI primer set was used. Each CDR3 protein gets one entry after TCRdb re-called the multiplex PCR reads with MiXCR. The sample carries a few hundred thousand distinct CDR3 sequences, roughly 14% recorded once. The diagnostic basis comprised clinical symptoms, serum thyroxine and TRAb, thyroid ultrasound and orbital computed tomography. It was 8 to 10 ml of fresh peripheral blood that supplied the PBMCs.

This TCR derives from a woman between 25 and 40 years old with Graves' hyperthyroidism. Sequenced material: blood. The rearrangement joins TRBV20-1 to TRBJ1-1; TRBD1 aligns across 12 bases. The CDR3 protein is CSARDRGQGALEAFF. CDR3 coding DNA: TGCAGTGCTAGAGATCGGGGACAGGGGGCCCTTGAAGCTTTCTTT.